One T cell receptor beta chain is described in this entry. This sample is drawn from a study of blood T cell repertoires in COVID-19. Profiled with immunoSEQ multiplex PCR; TCRdb holds only in-frame clones, not every one. The repertoire consists of around 450,000 clones, with nearly 90% occurring once and the leading ten covering under 2.5%. In terms of age and location, participants ranged from roughly 18 to 95 years and lived in about two dozen US areas. Participant-given clinical history determined each cohort assignment. Germline assignment: CDR1 MDHEN and CDR2 SYDVKM. Trimming pared 6 bases from V and 6 bases from J, leaving 15 bases between. CDR3 length: 13 amino acids.

This receptor was identified in a woman under 30 with acute COVID-19. The specimen sequenced was PBMCs or T cells enriched from blood (not recorded which). The chain combines TRBV28 with TRBJ2-7; D unresolved. For the CDR3, the DNA is TGTGCCAGCAGAAAAAGGAGCTTGGGCGAGCAGTACTTC. Its translation: CASRKRSLGEQYF.